These T cell receptor beta chains were read from a single sample in a study of regulatory T cells in long-lasting Graves disease. TCRdb redid the calling of the multiplex PCR reads with MiXCR, one entry per CDR3 protein. The sample lists roughly 500,000 distinct CDR3 sequences; 13% were seen once. The same data also went into a second study, on T cells in Graves' hyperthyroidism and ophthalmopathy.

Sequences were derived from peripheral blood mononuclear cells (PBMCs), sampled at new diagnosis, from a patient treated with antithyroid drugs. The receptors here all came from a man aged 25 to 40 with Graves disease. Each CDR3 is given with its conserved first and last residue. D genes are given only for firm matches. Clone size, where shown, is once, few, many, or a class for clones that have expanded.

clone_size j_call v_call d_call cdr3_nt cdr3_aa
NA TRBJ2-3 TRBV10-3 TRBD2 TGTGCCACCAGGACTAGCGGGGACACAGATACGCAGTATTTT CATRTSGDTDTQYF
many TRBJ1-1 TRBV6-1 NA TGTGCCAGCAGTCGGTCAGGGGCAGTAATTACTGAAGCTTTCTTT CASSRSGAVITEAFF
few TRBJ2-1 TRBV30 NA TGTGTCGAACAGGGAGTTAATTACAATGAGCAGTTCTTC CVEQGVNYNEQFF
few TRBJ1-2 TRBV6-2/TRBV6-3 NA TGTGCCAGCAGTTACTTCGAGGGCAGGGGAGGCTACACCTTC CASSYFEGRGGYTF
many TRBJ2-4 TRBV7-9 NA TGTGCCAGCACCAACACTGACAGGAAGGGAAACATTCAGTACTTC CASTNTDRKGNIQYF
few TRBJ1-1 TRBV20-1 NA TGCAGTGTTGACCACAACGCGAACATGAACACTGAAGCTTTCTTT CSVDHNANMNTEAFF
few TRBJ2-5 TRBV18 NA TGTGCCAGCTCACCGGCTAAGAAGACCCAGTACTTC CASSPAKKTQYF
many TRBJ2-1 TRBV12-3/TRBV12-4 TRBD1 TGTGCCAGCAGCAAAAGGACAGGGATGGGGAATGAGCAGTTCTTC CASSKRTGMGNEQFF
many TRBJ2-7 TRBV30 TRBD1 TGTGCCTGTACTACCGGGACAGGGTCTTACGAGCAGTACTTC CACTTGTGSYEQYF
NA TRBJ2-3 TRBV9 NA TGTGCCAGCAGCGCAAGCCCTCTCCGCACAGATACGCAGTATTTT CASSASPLRTDTQYF
many TRBJ2-2 TRBV29-1 TRBD1 TGCAGCGTTGAGAGCGGGACAGGGGGCAAGAACACCGGGGAGCTGTTTTTT CSVESGTGGKNTGELFF
many TRBJ2-7 TRBV20-1 NA TGCAGTGCTATCGACGGCGGGATCTCCTACGAGCAGTACTTC CSAIDGGISYEQYF
few TRBJ2-1 TRBV6-2/TRBV6-3 NA TGTGCCAGCAGCCACAGGGACCGGAGGAATGAGCAGTTCTTC CASSHRDRRNEQFF
many TRBJ2-3 TRBV11-2 TRBD1 TGTGCCAGCAGCTTTCGAGAAGTCGGGACAGGGGTAACAGATACGCAGTATTTT CASSFREVGTGVTDTQYF
many TRBJ2-7 TRBV27 TRBD2 TGTGCCAGCAGGACACACCAGAGCGGGAGGTTCTACGAGCAGTACTTC CASRTHQSGRFYEQYF
many TRBJ2-7 TRBV12-3/TRBV12-4 TRBD2 TGTGCCAGCAGTTTATTTGGGAGGGCCCTATACGAGCAGTACTTC CASSLFGRALYEQYF
many TRBJ1-4 TRBV5-1 NA TGCGCCAGCAGGATCGGCAGGACTAATGAAAAACTGTTTTTT CASRIGRTNEKLFF
NA TRBJ2-1 TRBV6-1 NA TGTGCCAGCAGTGAATATGGGGGGAATGAGCAGTTCTTC CASSEYGGNEQFF
few TRBJ2-1 TRBV27 TRBD2 TGTACCAGCAGTTTGGTGACTAGCGGCTACAATGAGCAGTTCTTC CTSSLVTSGYNEQFF
many TRBJ2-3 TRBV20-1 NA TGCAGTGCTCCTTTCACAGGGGATACGCAGTATTTT CSAPFTGDTQYF
many TRBJ2-7 TRBV29-1 TRBD2 TGCAGCGCCAAACTAGCGGGAGGTACCTACGAGCAGTACTTC CSAKLAGGTYEQYF
few TRBJ2-7 TRBV13 TRBD2 TGTGCCAGCAGCAGGGGGATCGCCGGGACTAGCGGATACGAGCAGTACTTC CASSRGIAGTSGYEQYF